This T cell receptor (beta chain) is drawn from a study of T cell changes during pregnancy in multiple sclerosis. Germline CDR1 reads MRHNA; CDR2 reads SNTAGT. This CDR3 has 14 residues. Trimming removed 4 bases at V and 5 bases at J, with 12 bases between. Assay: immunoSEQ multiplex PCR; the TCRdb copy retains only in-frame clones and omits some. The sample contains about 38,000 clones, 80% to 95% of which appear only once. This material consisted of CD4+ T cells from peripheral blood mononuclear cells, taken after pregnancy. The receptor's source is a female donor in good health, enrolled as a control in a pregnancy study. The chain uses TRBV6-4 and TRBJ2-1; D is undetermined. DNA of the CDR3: TGTGCCAGCAGTGTTCAGGTCGCTGACAATGAGCAGTTCTTC. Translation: CASSVQVADNEQFF.